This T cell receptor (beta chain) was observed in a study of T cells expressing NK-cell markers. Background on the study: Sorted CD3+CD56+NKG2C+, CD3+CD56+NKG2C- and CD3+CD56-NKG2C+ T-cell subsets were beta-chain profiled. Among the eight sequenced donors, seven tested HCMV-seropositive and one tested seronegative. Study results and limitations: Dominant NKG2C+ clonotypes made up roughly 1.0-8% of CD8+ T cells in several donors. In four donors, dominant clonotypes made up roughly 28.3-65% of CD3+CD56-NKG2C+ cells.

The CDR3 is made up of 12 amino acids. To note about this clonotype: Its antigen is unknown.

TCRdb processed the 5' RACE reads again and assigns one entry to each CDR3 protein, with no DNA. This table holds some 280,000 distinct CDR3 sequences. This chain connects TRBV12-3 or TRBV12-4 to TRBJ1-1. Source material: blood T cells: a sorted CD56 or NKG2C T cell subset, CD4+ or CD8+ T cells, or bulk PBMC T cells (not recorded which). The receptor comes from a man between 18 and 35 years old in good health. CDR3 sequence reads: CASSFQGVGAFF.